This note documents a single T cell receptor beta chain sequence. This sample stems from a study of T-cell reconstitution after alpha-beta-depleted transplantation in children. Unique molecular identifiers were incorporated during preparation of the TCRbeta library. One entry per CDR3 protein, called by TCRdb with MiXCR from the PCR reads. This table has 700,000 to 850,000 distinct CDR3 sequences, roughly 15% appearing once. The CDR3 spans 15 residues. V trimming: 7 bases; J trimming: 1 base; junction bases outside the gene matches: 7. Sequences were derived from PBMCs, mostly from graft donor cells, sampled 360 days after TCRalphabeta/CD19-depleted stem cell transplant. This receptor was obtained from a male patient between 10 and 17 years old who had a stem cell transplant for acute lymphoblastic leukemia, so the T cells may come from the graft donor. This chain connects TRBV12-3 or TRBV12-4 to TRBJ2-3, with 8 bases aligning to TRBD2. This chain's CDR3 is CASKLREGRTDTQYF. CDR3 DNA: TGTGCCAGCAAGTTACGGGAGGGCCGCACAGATACGCAGTATTTT.